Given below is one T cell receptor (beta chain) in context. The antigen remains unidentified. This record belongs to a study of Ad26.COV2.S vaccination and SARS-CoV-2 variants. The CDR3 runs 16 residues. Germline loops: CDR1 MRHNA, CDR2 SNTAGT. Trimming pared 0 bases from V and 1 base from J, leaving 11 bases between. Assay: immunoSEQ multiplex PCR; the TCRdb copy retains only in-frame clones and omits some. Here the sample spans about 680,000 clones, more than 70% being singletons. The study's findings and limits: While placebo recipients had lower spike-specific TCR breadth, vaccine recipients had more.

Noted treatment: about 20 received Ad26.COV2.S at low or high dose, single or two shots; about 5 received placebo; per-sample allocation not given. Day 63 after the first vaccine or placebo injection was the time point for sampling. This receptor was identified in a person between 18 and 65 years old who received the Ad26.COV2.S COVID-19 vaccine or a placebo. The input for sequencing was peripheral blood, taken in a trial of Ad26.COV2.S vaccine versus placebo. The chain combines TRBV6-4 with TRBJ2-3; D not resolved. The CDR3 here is CASSDSKVPGTDTQYF. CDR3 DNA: TGTGCCAGCAGTGACTCGAAGGTTCCGGGCACAGATACGCAGTATTTT.